The sample holds one count of the clone carrying this T cell receptor (beta chain). Its target is unknown. This record belongs to a study of cytomegalovirus exposure and HLA in healthy donors. The V segment lost 1 base and the J segment 0 bases; nucleotides outside the gene matches: 2. This CDR3 contains 16 residues. Germline V gives CDR1 LGHNA, CDR2 YSLEER. Broader study findings: A cluster of highly shared sequence variants was likely a sequencing artifact.

The primer mix had 60 Vbeta and 13 Jbeta primers. This table comes from immunoSEQ multiplex PCR, and its TCRdb copy is limited to in-frame clones, with some not included. The table includes roughly 100,000 clones, 75% to 85% detected once. The sequencing input was PBMCs. The chain has TRBV4-3 and TRBJ1-4; 7 bases agree with TRBD1. This sequence was found in a young man in good health and CMV-seronegative. This CDR3 is CASSQADRSTNEKLFF. The DNA for the CDR3 is TGCGCCAGCAGCCAAGCGGACAGGTCAACTAATGAAAAACTGTTTTTT.